Each of the 16 T cell receptor beta chains below was sequenced from the same sample in a study of Graves' ophthalmopathy and Graves' hyperthyroidism. The authors amplified TCR beta CDR3 regions from RNA transcripts. HTBI primers were employed in first-round RT-PCR, then a second-round multiplex PCR followed. TCRdb analysed the multiplex PCR reads with MiXCR anew, one entry per CDR3 protein. The table records 580,000 or so distinct CDR3 sequences, just under 40% of them present only once. Sequenced material: peripheral blood or thyroid tissue (not recorded which). Receptor source: an adult man with Graves' hyperthyroidism.

The CDR3 sequence: CASTWLAGGPSGELFF. Written as DNA, the CDR3 is TGTGCCAGCACCTGGCTAGCGGGAGGGCCCAGTGGGGAGCTGTTTTTT. The chain carries TRBV12-3 or TRBV12-4 and TRBJ2-2; 12 nucleotides agree with TRBD2. V was clipped by 7 bases and J by 8 bases; unmatched bases: 11. The CDR3 covers 16 residues.

About this clonotype itself: At one of its ends the junction is not consistent with the germline gene, which may arise from a read error. This chain links TRBV9 with TRBJ2-3; 12 nucleotides align to TRBD2. The CDR3 consists of 17 residues. Per germline, CDR1 SGDLS and CDR2 YYNGEE. CDR3 residues: CAGSVTSGGLPTDTQYF. In nucleotides, the CDR3 is TGTGCCGGCAGCGTGACTAGCGGGGGCCTCCCCACAGATACGCAGTATTTT.

This chain uses TRBV9 with TRBJ2-2, with 8 bases lining up with TRBD2. With V trimmed by 0 bases and J by 0 bases, 7 bases remained unmatched. CDR3 size: 18 residues. Germline CDR1 reads SGDLS; CDR2 reads YYNGEE. CDR3 loop: CASSVVSGGSANTGELFF. CDR3 nucleotides: TGTGCCAGCAGCGTAGTAAGCGGGGGATCCGCGAACACCGGGGAGCTGTTTTTT. Together with reference TRBV9 and TRBJ2-2, the CDR3 gives the full variable domain: DSGVTQTPKHLITATGQRVTLRCSPRSGDLSVYWYQQSLDQGLQFLIQYYNGEERAKGNILERFSAQQFPDLHSELNLSSLELGDSALYFCASSVVSGGSANTGELFFGEGSRLTVL.

There are many counts of this clonotype. The chain combines TRBV5-8 with TRBJ2-7; D is possibly TRBD1 (6 bases). V lost 6 bases and J 0 bases, leaving 10 bases between the germline ends. The CDR3 runs to 13 residues. The V gene's germline CDR1 is SGHTS and CDR2 YDEGEE. CDR3 protein: CASTLRGSYEQYF. DNA of the CDR3: TGTGCCAGCACCCTCAGGGGCTCCTACGAGCAGTACTTC.

The sample holds many counts of this clonotype. In nucleotides, the CDR3 is TGTGCCAGCACTCTCCTCAGGGACCTGTGGGAGACCCAGTACTTC. Its protein is CASTLLRDLWETQYF. J is TRBJ2-5 and V is TRBV10-3, with D tentatively TRBD1 or TRBD2 (5 bases each). Between the trimmed V and J ends, which lost 10 bases and 5 bases, there was a span of 23 bases. CDR1 and CDR2 from the germline V gene are ENHRY and SYGVKD. The CDR3 loop spans 15 amino acids.

Concerning this clonotype: Given a much more abundant clone one base away, this may be a read error. This rearrangement joins TRBV7-9 to TRBJ2-7; no firm D call. The germline gives CDR1 SEHNR, CDR2 FQNEAQ (reference sequence). This CDR3 is 13 amino acids long. CDR3 sequence reads: CASSRALSYELYF. Here the CDR3 DNA reads TGTGCCAGCAGCAGAGCTCTCAGCTACGAGCTGTACTTC.

This clonotype has ten or more counts. The chain uses TRBV15 and TRBJ2-7; D remains unclear. There are 15 residues in the CDR3. The V end lost 0 bases, the J end lost 3 bases, and 12 bases lay between the germline ends. The germline CDR1 and CDR2 sequences are LNHNV and YYDKDF (reference sequence). The DNA for the CDR3 is TGTGCCACCAGCAGAGATCTAGGAACAGACTACGAGCAGTACTTC. Translation: CATSRDLGTDYEQYF.

This clonotype was recorded at least ten times. V usage is TRBV20-1 and J usage is TRBJ1-2; D is unclear. Trimming cost V 0 bases and J 3 bases, with 8 bases left between them. Germline V gene sequence: CDR1 DFQATT, CDR2 SNEGSKA (reference sequence). The CDR3 runs to 13 residues. CDR3 region: CSAREYLDYGYTF. In DNA form, the CDR3 reads TGCAGTGCTAGAGAGTACTTGGACTATGGCTACACCTTC.

A word on this clonotype: It is unclear where the CDR3 begins or ends on the DNA, so no DNA is shown, and the CDR3 is as TCRdb lists it. This chain connects TRBV10-3 to TRBJ2-7; TRBD1 reflects the table's D call only, with no check against the DNA. CDR1 is ENHRY, CDR2 SYGVKD, per germline. Both ends counted, the CDR3 spans 15 residues. CDR3: CAICSAGDSYYEQYF.

The gene calls are TRBV2 and TRBJ1-5; a weak D match, TRBD1 (5 bases). V lost 7 bases to trimming and J lost 6 bases, with 10 bases between them. Germline values: CDR1 SNHLY, CDR2 FYNNEI. This CDR3 is 12 amino acids long. CDR3 DNA: TGTGCCAGCAATGCAGGGCCTCAGCCCCAGCATTTT. This sequence encodes CASNAGPQPQHF.

This clonotype was recorded at least ten times. For the CDR3, the DNA is TGTGCCACCAGCACCCGGACAGGGGGAAGCGAAAAACTGTTTTTT. Translated: CATSTRTGGSEKLFF. The rearrangement joins TRBV15 to TRBJ1-4; 10 positions match TRBD1. CDR3 length: 15 amino acids. Looked up from germline, CDR1 is LNHNV and CDR2 is YYDKDF (reference sequence). Germline trimming cut 4 bases from V and 8 bases from J; bases unmatched to any gene: 7.

The table lists this clonotype with many counts. J is TRBJ1-6 and V is TRBV5-1, with D maybe TRBD1 (6 bases). V shed 4 bases and J shed 5 bases, with 13 bases lying between them. The CDR3 extends over 15 amino acids. Looked up from germline, CDR1 is SGHRS and CDR2 is YFSETQ. The CDR3 sequence is CASSPGTTDNSPLHF. The DNA for the CDR3 is TGCGCCAGCAGCCCGGGGACAACTGATAATTCACCCCTCCACTTT.

The rearrangement joins TRBV29-1 to TRBJ2-5, with TRBD2 identical over 11 bases. The J call may be mistaken, given a closer DNA end match to TRBJ2-1. The CDR3 is 16 amino acids. From germline, CDR1 is SQVTM and CDR2 ANQGSEA. CDR3 in amino acids: CSVEELAGERLGEQFF. CDR3 in DNA: TGCAGCGTGGAGGAACTAGCGGGAGAAAGGTTAGGTGAGCAGTTCTTC.

This clonotype has a count of ten or more. The chain is built from TRBV10-3 and TRBJ2-2; D is perhaps TRBD1 (6 bases). Germline V gene sequence: CDR1 ENHRY, CDR2 SYGVKD. The CDR3 loop spans 14 amino acids. Trimming shortened V by 6 bases and J by 4 bases, and 12 bases separated the two germline ends. This CDR3 is CAIRKTGRTGELFF. In DNA, the CDR3 is TGTGCCATCAGGAAAACAGGGCGCACCGGGGAGCTGTTTTTT.

This clonotype occurred many times. The V gene is TRBV20-1, the J gene TRBJ1-1; D is possibly TRBD1 (5 bases). Germline CDR1 and CDR2: DFQATT and SNEGSKA (reference sequence). This CDR3 comprises 14 residues. Trimming stripped 1 base from V and 0 bases from J, with 9 bases between. The DNA for the CDR3 is TGCAGTGCTAGAGTAGACAGCATGAACACTGAAGCTTTCTTT. This gives the protein CSARVDSMNTEAFF.

With regard to this clonotype: Given a much more abundant clone one base away, this may be a read error. This chain connects TRBV12-3 or TRBV12-4 to TRBJ1-1, with a possible D match to TRBD1 (5 bases). This CDR3 comprises 12 residues. CDR3 sequence reads: CASSLSQGEALF. DNA of the CDR3: TGTGCCAGCAGTTTAAGTCAGGGTGAAGCTCTCTTT.